This entry lists 4 T cell receptor beta chains sequenced from one sample in a study of cytotoxic CD8 clonotypes in ibrutinib-treated CLL. The table came from immunoSEQ multiplex PCR; TCRdb's copy has only in-frame clones and leaves some out. The sample includes 150,000 to 200,000 clones, around nine tenths of them seen just once. The source material was PBMCs, sampled at disease progression, from a patient treated with ibrutinib. The source is a human donor with chronic lymphocytic leukemia.

A few counts support this clone. J is TRBJ2-2 and V is TRBV6-5; TRBD2 agrees at 10 bases. The V and J ends lost 7 bases and 4 bases, in that order; junction bases with no gene match: 6. Germline values: CDR1 MNHEY, CDR2 SVGAGI. The CDR3 has 15 residues. CDR3 protein: CASNLAGGSTGELFF. The CDR3 DNA is TGTGCCAGCAACTTAGCGGGAGGTTCCACCGGGGAGCTGTTTTTT.

The rearrangement joins TRBV5-1 to TRBJ2-5, with 12 bases identical to TRBD2. The CDR3 has 17 residues. Trimming removed 1 base from V and 5 bases from J; junction bases left unmatched: 9. Germline V gives CDR1 SGHRS, CDR2 YFSETQ. The CDR3 DNA is TGCGCCAGCAGCTTGAGGCTAGCGGGAGGGCTTTTTGAGACCCAGTACTTC. Translation: CASSLRLAGGLFETQYF.

This sequence joins TRBV5-6 and TRBJ2-5, with D unresolved. With 4 bases removed from V and 4 bases from J, the gap between germline ends came to 14 bases. The germline gives CDR1 SGHDT, CDR2 YYEEEE. The CDR3 covers 14 residues. This CDR3 reads CASSLWGSLETQYF. In DNA form, the CDR3 reads TGTGCCAGCAGCCTCTGGGGTAGTCTAGAGACCCAGTACTTC. The full variable domain, completed using reference TRBV5-6 and TRBJ2-5, is DAGVTQSPTHLIKTRGQQVTLRCSPKSGHDTVSWYQQALGQGPQFIFQYYEEEERQRGNFPDRFSGHQFPNYSSELNVNALLLGDSALYLCASSLWGSLETQYFGPGTRLLVL.

The V and J genes are TRBV19 and TRBJ2-1; D ambiguous. CDR1 is LNHDA, CDR2 SQIVND, per germline (reference sequence). V lost 3 bases and J 0 bases, leaving 12 bases between the germline ends. This CDR3 contains 16 residues. CDR3 DNA sequence: TGTGCCAGTAGTATCAAGCCCCCAAGCTCCTACAATGAGCAGTTCTTC. It is translated as CASSIKPPSSYNEQFF.